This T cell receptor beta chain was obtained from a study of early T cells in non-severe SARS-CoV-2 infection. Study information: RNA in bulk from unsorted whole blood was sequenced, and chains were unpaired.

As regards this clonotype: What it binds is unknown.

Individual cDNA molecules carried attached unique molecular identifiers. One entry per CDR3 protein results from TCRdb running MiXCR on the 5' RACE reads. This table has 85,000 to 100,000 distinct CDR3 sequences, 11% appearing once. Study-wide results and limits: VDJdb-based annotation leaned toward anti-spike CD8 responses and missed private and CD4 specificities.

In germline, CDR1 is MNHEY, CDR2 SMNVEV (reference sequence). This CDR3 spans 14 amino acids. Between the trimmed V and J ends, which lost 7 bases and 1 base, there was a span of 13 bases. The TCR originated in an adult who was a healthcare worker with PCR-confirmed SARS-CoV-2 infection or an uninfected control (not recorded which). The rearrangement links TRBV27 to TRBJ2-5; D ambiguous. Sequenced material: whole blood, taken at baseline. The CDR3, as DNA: TGTGCCAGCACCCTTTTAGAGTTCCAAGAGACCCAGTACTTC. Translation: CASTLLEFQETQYF.